These 9 T cell receptor beta chains came from one sample sequenced in a study of cytotoxic CD8 clonotypes in ibrutinib-treated CLL. Assay: immunoSEQ multiplex PCR; the TCRdb copy retains only in-frame clones and omits some. The sample has more than 85,000 clones, around 73% seen once. Sequenced here: PBMCs, sampled after 12 months of ibrutinib treatment. The receptor source for this set is a human donor with chronic lymphocytic leukemia.

The chain combines TRBV20-1 with TRBJ2-1; possibly TRBD1 for D (5 bases). Germline V lookup: CDR1 DFQATT, CDR2 SNEGSKA (reference sequence). The CDR3 has 11 amino acids. V lost 6 bases and J lost 15, with 18 bases in between. The CDR3 spells CSADTGPKAFF. CDR3 nucleotide sequence: TGCAGTGCGGACACAGGCCCCAAAGCGTTCTTC.

V is TRBV4-3 and J is TRBJ1-4; D is possibly TRBD1 (5 bases). Trimming removed 0 bases from V and 5 bases from J, with 13 bases in between. Germline-derived CDR1 and CDR2 are LGHNA and YSLEER. The CDR3 covers 16 residues. Here the CDR3 reads CASSQDEAGQNEKLFF. CDR3 DNA: TGCGCCAGCAGCCAAGATGAGGCAGGGCAGAATGAAAAACTGTTTTTT.

The chain uses TRBV25-1 and TRBJ2-7; 9 bases are a match to TRBD1. The trim removed 8 bases at V and 1 base at J, leaving 6 bases unmatched. Germline V gene lookup returns CDR1 MGHDK and CDR2 SYGVNS. The CDR3 covers 14 residues. The CDR3 loop is CASGPGTGSYEQYF. The CDR3 region has the DNA TGTGCCAGCGGGCCCGGGACAGGGTCCTACGAGCAGTACTTC.

V gene TRBV2 combines with J gene TRBJ1-1, with no clear D. Germline loops: CDR1 SNHLY, CDR2 FYNNEI. The V end lost 3 bases, the J end lost 11 bases, and 16 bases lay between the germline ends. The CDR3 has 13 amino acids. The CDR3 here is CASSEEADAEAFF. For the CDR3, the DNA is TGTGCCAGCAGTGAGGAGGCAGACGCAGAGGCTTTCTTT. Supplemented by reference TRBV2 and TRBJ1-1, the full variable domain reads EPEVTQTPSHQVTQMGQEVILRCVPISNHLYFYWYRQILGQKVEFLVSFYNNEISEKSEIFDDQFSVERPDGSNFTLKIRSTKLEDSAMYFCASSEEADAEAFFGQGTRLTVV.

The V call is TRBV21-1, the J call TRBJ2-3; TRBD2 is the table's D call and was not checked against the DNA. TRBV21-1 is flagged as a pseudogene. This CDR3 is built from 13 residues. CDR3 DNA sequence: TGTGCCAGCAGCAAAGCGGCAAGCGGAGGGCTGTATTTT. It translates to CASSKAASGGLYF.

This rearrangement joins TRBV7-2 to TRBJ2-5; a weak D match, TRBD2 (6 bases). The length of the CDR3 is 15 residues. Germline CDR1 and CDR2: SGHTA and FQGNSA. Trimming removed 2 bases at V and 2 bases at J, with 12 bases between. The CDR3 DNA reads TGTGCCAGCAGCTTATATTACGGGGGACAAGAGACCCAGTACTTC. Its protein product is CASSLYYGGQETQYF.

The gene calls are TRBV25-1 and TRBJ1-1, with 7 bases matching TRBD1. Germline trimming cut 2 bases from V and 4 bases from J; bases unmatched to any gene: 1. This CDR3 is built from 13 residues. The V gene's germline CDR1 is MGHDK and CDR2 SYGVNS. CDR3 coding DNA: TGTGCCAGCAGTGAAGCAGGGGGCACTGAAGCTTTCTTT. Residues: CASSEAGGTEAFF.

This chain links TRBV18 with TRBJ2-3; D is uncertain. This CDR3 is 12 amino acids long. V lost 5 bases, J lost 4 bases, and 7 bases lay in between. Looked up from germline, CDR1 is KGHSH and CDR2 is LQKENI. Written as DNA, the CDR3 is TGTGCCAGCTCAGAGAGAGCAGATACGCAGTATTTT. Protein: CASSERADTQYF.

V usage is TRBV2 and J usage is TRBJ1-6; D is undetermined. The germline V gene has CDR1 SNHLY and CDR2 FYNNEI. V lost 7 bases and J 10 bases, leaving 11 bases between the germline ends. The CDR3 totals 12 residues. The CDR3 DNA reads as TGTGCCAGCACTACCGGGAACTCACCCCTCCACTTT. Residues: CASTTGNSPLHF.